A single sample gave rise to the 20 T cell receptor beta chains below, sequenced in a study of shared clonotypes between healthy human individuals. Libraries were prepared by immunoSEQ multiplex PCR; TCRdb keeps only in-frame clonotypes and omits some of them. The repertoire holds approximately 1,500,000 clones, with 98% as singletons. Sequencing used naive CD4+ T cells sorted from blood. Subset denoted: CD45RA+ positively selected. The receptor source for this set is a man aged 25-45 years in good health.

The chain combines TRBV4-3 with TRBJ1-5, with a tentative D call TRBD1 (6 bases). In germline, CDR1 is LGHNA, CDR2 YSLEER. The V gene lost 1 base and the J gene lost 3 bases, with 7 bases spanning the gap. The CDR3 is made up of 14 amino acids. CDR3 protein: CASSQGTDNQPQHF. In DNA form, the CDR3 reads TGCGCCAGCAGCCAAGGGACAGACAATCAGCCCCAGCATTTT.

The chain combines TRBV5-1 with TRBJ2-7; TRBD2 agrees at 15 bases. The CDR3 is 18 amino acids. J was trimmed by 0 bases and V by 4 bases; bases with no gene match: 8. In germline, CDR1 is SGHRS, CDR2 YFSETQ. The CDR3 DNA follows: TGCGCCAGCAGCACGAGGACTAGCGGGAGGGCCTCCTCCTACGAGCAGTACTTC. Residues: CASSTRTSGRASSYEQYF.

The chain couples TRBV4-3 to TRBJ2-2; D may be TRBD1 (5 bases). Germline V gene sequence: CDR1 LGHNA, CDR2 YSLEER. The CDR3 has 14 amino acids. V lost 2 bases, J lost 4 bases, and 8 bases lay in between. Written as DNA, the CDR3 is TGCGCCAGCAGCCAACTTGGGGCCACCGGGGAGCTGTTTTTT. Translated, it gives CASSQLGATGELFF.

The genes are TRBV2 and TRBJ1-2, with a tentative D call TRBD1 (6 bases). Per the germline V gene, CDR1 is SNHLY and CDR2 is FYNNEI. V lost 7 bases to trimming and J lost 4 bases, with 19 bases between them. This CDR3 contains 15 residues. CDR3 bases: TGTGCCAGCAAAGAGAGACAGGCGATTTTCTATGGCTACACCTTC. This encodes CASKERQAIFYGYTF.

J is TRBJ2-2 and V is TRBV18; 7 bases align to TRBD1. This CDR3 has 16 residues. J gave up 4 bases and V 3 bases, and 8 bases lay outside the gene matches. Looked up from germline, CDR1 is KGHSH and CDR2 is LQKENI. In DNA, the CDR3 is TGTGCCAGCTCACCCTCAGACAGGGCCTTCACCGGGGAGCTGTTTTTT. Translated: CASSPSDRAFTGELFF.

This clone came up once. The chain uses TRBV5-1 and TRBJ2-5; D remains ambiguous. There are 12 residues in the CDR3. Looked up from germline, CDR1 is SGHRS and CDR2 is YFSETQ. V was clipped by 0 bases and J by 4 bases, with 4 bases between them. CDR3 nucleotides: TGCGCCAGCAGCTTGGTAGCAGAGACCCAGTACTTC. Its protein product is CASSLVAETQYF.

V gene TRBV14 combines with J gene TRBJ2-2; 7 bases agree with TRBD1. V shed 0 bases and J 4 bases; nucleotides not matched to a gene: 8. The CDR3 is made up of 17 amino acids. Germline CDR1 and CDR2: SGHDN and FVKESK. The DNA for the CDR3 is TGTGCCAGCAGCCAAGAGCGTAGGGGGCCGGGCACCGGGGAGCTGTTTTTT. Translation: CASSQERRGPGTGELFF.

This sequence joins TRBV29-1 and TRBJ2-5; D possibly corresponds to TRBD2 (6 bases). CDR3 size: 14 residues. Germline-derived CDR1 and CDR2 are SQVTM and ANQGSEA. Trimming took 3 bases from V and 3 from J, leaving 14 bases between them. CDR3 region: CSVERSGAEETQYF. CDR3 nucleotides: TGCAGCGTTGAGCGTAGCGGAGCAGAAGAGACCCAGTACTTC.

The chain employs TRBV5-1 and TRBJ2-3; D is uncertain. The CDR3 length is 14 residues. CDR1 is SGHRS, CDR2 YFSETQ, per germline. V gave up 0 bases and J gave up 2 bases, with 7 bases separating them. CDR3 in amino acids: CASSLAVPTDTQYF. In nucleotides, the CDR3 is TGCGCCAGCAGCTTGGCGGTTCCCACAGATACGCAGTATTTT. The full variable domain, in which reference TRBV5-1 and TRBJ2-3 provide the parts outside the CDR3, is KAGVTQTPRYLIKTRGQQVTLSCSPISGHRSVSWYQQTPGQGLQFLFEYFSETQRNKGNFPGRFSGRQFSNSRSEMNVSTLELGDSALYLCASSLAVPTDTQYFGPGTRLTVL.

The CDR3 bases are TGTGCCAGCAGTATCCGACAGGGGGCGAATGGCTACACCTTC. Its translation is CASSIRQGANGYTF. This sequence joins TRBV27 and TRBJ1-2; 10 bases agree with TRBD1. CDR1 and CDR2 (germline): MNHEY, SMNVEV (reference sequence). Trimming at V came to 5 bases and at J to 6 bases, leaving 6 bases not matched to a gene. This CDR3 region has 14 residues.

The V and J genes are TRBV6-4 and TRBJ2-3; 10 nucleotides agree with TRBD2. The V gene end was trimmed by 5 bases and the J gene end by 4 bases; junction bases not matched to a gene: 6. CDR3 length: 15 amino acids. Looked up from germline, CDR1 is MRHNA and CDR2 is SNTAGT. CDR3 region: CASSRASGRSDTQYF. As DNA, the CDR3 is TGTGCCAGCAGTAGGGCTAGCGGGAGATCAGATACGCAGTATTTT.

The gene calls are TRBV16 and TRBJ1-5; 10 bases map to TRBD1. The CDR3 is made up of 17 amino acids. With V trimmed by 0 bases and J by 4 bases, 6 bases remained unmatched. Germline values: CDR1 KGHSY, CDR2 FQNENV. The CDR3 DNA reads TGTGCCAGCAGCCAATCTCCGGGACAGGGGCCTAATCAGCCCCAGCATTTT. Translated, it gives CASSQSPGQGPNQPQHF.

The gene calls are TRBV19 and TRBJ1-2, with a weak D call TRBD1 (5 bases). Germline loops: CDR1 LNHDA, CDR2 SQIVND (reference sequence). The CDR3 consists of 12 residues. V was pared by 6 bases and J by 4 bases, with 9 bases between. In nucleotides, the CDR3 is TGTGCCAGTAGGGACACTCCCTATGGCTACACCTTC. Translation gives CASRDTPYGYTF.

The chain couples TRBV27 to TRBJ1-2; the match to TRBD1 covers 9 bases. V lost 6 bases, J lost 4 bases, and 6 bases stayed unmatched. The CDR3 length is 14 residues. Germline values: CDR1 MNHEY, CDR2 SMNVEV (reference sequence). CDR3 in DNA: TGTGCCAGCAGCCCGGGGGACAGGGTCTATGGCTACACCTTC. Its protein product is CASSPGDRVYGYTF.

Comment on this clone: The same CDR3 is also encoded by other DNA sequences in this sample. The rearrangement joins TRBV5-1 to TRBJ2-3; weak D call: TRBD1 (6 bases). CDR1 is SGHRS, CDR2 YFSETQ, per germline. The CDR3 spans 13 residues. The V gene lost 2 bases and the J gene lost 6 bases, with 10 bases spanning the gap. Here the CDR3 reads CASSFQGTDTQYF. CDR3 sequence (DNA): TGCGCCAGCAGCTTCCAGGGGACGGATACGCAGTATTTT. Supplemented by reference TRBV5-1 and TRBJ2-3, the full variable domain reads KAGVTQTPRYLIKTRGQQVTLSCSPISGHRSVSWYQQTPGQGLQFLFEYFSETQRNKGNFPGRFSGRQFSNSRSEMNVSTLELGDSALYLCASSFQGTDTQYFGPGTRLTVL.

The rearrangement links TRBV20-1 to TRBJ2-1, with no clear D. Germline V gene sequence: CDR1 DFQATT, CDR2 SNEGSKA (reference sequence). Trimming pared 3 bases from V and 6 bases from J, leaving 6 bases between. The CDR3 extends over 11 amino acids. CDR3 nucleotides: TGCAGTGCTAGTAAGGCCAATGAGCAGTTCTTC. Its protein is CSASKANEQFF.

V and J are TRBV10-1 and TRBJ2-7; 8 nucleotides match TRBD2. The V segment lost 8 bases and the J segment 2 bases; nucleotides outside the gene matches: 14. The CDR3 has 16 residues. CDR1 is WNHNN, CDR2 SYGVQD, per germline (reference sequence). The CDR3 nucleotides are TGCGCCAGCTCCCCGGGAGCGGGAGTTTATCCCTACGAGCAGTACTTC. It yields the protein CASSPGAGVYPYEQYF.

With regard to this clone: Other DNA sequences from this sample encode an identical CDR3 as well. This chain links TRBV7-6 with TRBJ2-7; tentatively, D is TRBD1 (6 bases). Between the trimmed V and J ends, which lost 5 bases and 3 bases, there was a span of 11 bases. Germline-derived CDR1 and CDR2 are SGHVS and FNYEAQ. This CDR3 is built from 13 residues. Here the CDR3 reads CASSLDSFYEQYF. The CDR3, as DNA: TGTGCCAGCAGCCTGGACAGCTTCTACGAGCAGTACTTC.

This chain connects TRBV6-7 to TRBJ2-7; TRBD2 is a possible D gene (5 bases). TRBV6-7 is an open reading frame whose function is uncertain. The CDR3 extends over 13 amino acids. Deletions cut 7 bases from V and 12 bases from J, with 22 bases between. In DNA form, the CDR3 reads TGTGCCAGCACCTATGGGGAGCTCGTTAGCTCGTACTTC. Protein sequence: CASTYGELVSSYF.

The CDR3 region is CASSLETGQGYEQYF. For the CDR3, the DNA is TGTGCCAGCAGCTTAGAGACCGGACAGGGGTACGAGCAGTACTTC. The chain is built from TRBV11-2 and TRBJ2-7; 9 nucleotides align to TRBD1. The CDR3 runs 15 residues. Losses at the gene ends were 0 bases for V and 4 bases for J; bases not matched to a gene: 4. In germline, CDR1 is SGHAT, CDR2 FQNNGV.